Shown below are 29 T cell receptor beta chains from a single sample sequenced in a study of human T cells and chemical hapten exposure. Time point of the sample: patch test 3, about 24 weeks after DPC sensitization. Treatment noted: therapeutic diphenylcyclopropenone sensitization with weekly scalp DPC. TCRdb redid the calling of the RACE reads with MiXCR, one entry per CDR3 protein. The table includes roughly 200,000 distinct CDR3 sequences, around 25% detected once. The sample in question was whole blood, obtained in connection with sensitization to the hapten diphenylcyclopropenone (DPC). The receptors were gathered from a woman in her thirties or forties with alopecia areata. Some clones in this sample may be carry-over from other donors' samples.

J is TRBJ2-5 and V is TRBV7-2; D uncertain. The germline gives CDR1 SGHTA, CDR2 FQGNSA. V lost 3 bases, J lost 5 bases, and 19 bases lay in between. The CDR3 has 16 amino acids. In nucleotides, the CDR3 is TGTGCCAGCAGCTTTCCCAGACCCCGGAATAAGGAGACCCAGTACTTC. It specifies CASSFPRPRNKETQYF.

This chain links TRBV6-6 with TRBJ2-4; no clear D gene. V lost 2 bases and J 0 bases, leaving 2 bases between the germline ends. There are 13 residues in the CDR3. Germline V gene sequence: CDR1 MNHNY, CDR2 SVGAGI (reference sequence). This chain's CDR3 is CASSYTAKNIQYF. Written as DNA, the CDR3 is TGTGCCAGCAGTTACACAGCCAAAAACATTCAGTACTTC.

The genes are TRBV4-1 and TRBJ2-5; D gene unclear. This CDR3 has 15 residues. V lost 1 base to trimming and J lost 3 bases, with 12 bases between them. Germline-derived CDR1 and CDR2 are MGHRA and YSYEKL. This CDR3 reads CASSQVRRLEETQYF. In nucleotides, the CDR3 is TGCGCCAGCAGCCAAGTACGGAGACTTGAAGAGACCCAGTACTTC.

This clonotype showed up just a few times. V usage is TRBV20-1 and J usage is TRBJ1-4; D gene unclear. The CDR3 loop spans 14 amino acids. Germline V gene lookup returns CDR1 DFQATT and CDR2 SNEGSKA (reference sequence). The V and J ends lost 8 bases and 6 bases respectively, with 19 bases between them. For the CDR3, the DNA is TGCAGTAGGATCCCGGGAGTTAACCATGAAAAACTGTTTTTT. It yields the protein CSRIPGVNHEKLFF.

The CDR3 DNA reads TGCAGTGCTAAACGTGGGACTGGTTCCTACGAGCAGTACTTC. Encoded protein: CSAKRGTGSYEQYF. This chain joins TRBV20-1 and TRBJ2-7, with TRBD2 as a possible D gene (6 bases). The V gene lost 4 bases and the J gene lost 1 base, with 14 bases spanning the gap. The CDR3 loop spans 14 amino acids. Germline V gives CDR1 DFQATT, CDR2 SNEGSKA (reference sequence).

This clonotype was picked up a small number of times. This chain joins TRBV20-1 and TRBJ2-1; 10 positions agree with TRBD2. Germline V gene sequence: CDR1 DFQATT, CDR2 SNEGSKA (reference sequence). The CDR3 runs 15 residues. Trimming took 0 bases from V and 7 from J; bases not matched to a gene: 6. CDR3: CSARDSGRALNEQFF. The CDR3 bases are TGCAGTGCTAGAGACAGCGGGAGGGCCTTGAATGAGCAGTTCTTC.

This rearrangement joins TRBV24-1 to TRBJ2-1, with D unresolved. This CDR3 is 14 amino acids long. Per the germline V gene, CDR1 is KGHDR and CDR2 is SFDVKD. Trimming cost V 10 bases and J 0 bases, with 12 bases left between them. CDR3 bases: TGTGCCACAGGCGACACCAGCTCCTACAATGAGCAGTTCTTC. Translation: CATGDTSSYNEQFF.

This clonotype was detected only a few times. Here the CDR3 DNA reads TGCAGCGTTGAGGGGACAGGGGGCTTAAACACTGAAGCTTTCTTT. The encoded protein is CSVEGTGGLNTEAFF. The V and J genes are TRBV29-1 and TRBJ1-1; 12 bases are a match to TRBD1. Germline V lookup: CDR1 SQVTM, CDR2 ANQGSEA. The CDR3 consists of 15 residues. V gave up 3 bases and J gave up 2 bases; unmatched junction bases: 4.

J is TRBJ2-7 and V is TRBV28; 9 bases are a match to TRBD1. The CDR3 consists of 15 residues. After removal of 1 base from V and 3 bases from J, the junction contained 4 bases not matched to a gene. CDR1 and CDR2 from the germline V gene are MDHEN and SYDVKM. The DNA for the CDR3 is TGTGCCAGCAGTTTATCTGGACAGGGGTACTACGAGCAGTACTTC. It yields the protein CASSLSGQGYYEQYF.

This clonotype was picked up one time. In nucleotides, the CDR3 is TGTGCCAGCAGCTATAGCGGGAGGCGGAGCGGGGAGCTGTTTTTT. Encoded protein: CASSYSGRRSGELFF. V gene TRBV7-2 combines with J gene TRBJ2-2; 10 nucleotides line up with TRBD2. Germline V gene lookup returns CDR1 SGHTA and CDR2 FQGNSA. V lost 4 bases, J lost 7 bases, and 6 bases stayed unmatched. There are 15 residues in the CDR3.

This clonotype was observed a handful of times. This chain links TRBV6-5 with TRBJ1-6; TRBD1 matches at 8 bases. Germline CDR1 is MNHEY and CDR2 is SVGAGI. The CDR3 has 15 residues. With 5 bases clipped from V and 8 bases from J, the junction kept 8 bases outside the gene matches. The CDR3: CASSGGGQVYSPLHF. CDR3 sequence (DNA): TGTGCCAGCAGTGGCGGGGGACAGGTTTATTCACCCCTCCACTTT.

The CDR3 sequence is CASSETPTGSEQYF. The CDR3 bases are TGTGCCAGCAGTGAGACCCCCACAGGGAGTGAGCAGTACTTC. This chain uses TRBV6-2 or TRBV6-3 with TRBJ2-7; D might be TRBD1 (6 bases). Germline CDR1 reads MNHEY; CDR2 reads SVGEGT. V was pared by 5 bases and J by 7 bases, with 18 bases between. CDR3 length equals 14 residues.

CDR3 coding DNA: TGTGCCAGCAGCCCGGAGGTTTCACCCCTCCACTTT. Translation gives CASSPEVSPLHF. The V gene is TRBV7-9, the J gene TRBJ1-6, with D unclear. Trimming took 5 bases from V and 9 from J, leaving 8 bases between them. The germline V gene encodes CDR1 SEHNR and CDR2 FQNEAQ (reference sequence). This CDR3 is built from 12 residues.

DNA for the CDR3: TGTGCCAGCAGCTTACTAGCGGGAGAAGAGACCCAGTACTTC. Translating gives CASSLLAGEETQYF. The chain carries TRBV3-1 and TRBJ2-5; 11 nucleotides agree with TRBD2. The CDR3 has 14 amino acids. Germline loops: CDR1 LGHDT, CDR2 YNNKEL (reference sequence). V gave up 5 bases and J gave up 3 bases; unmatched junction bases: 2.

This clonotype has only a few counts. The V gene is TRBV7-6, the J gene TRBJ2-5; D unclear. The CDR3 has 13 amino acids. The germline CDR1 and CDR2 sequences are SGHVS and FNYEAQ. Trimming removed 1 base from V and 3 bases from J, with 6 bases in between. CDR3 in DNA: TGTGCCAGCAGCTTAGGGTACAAAGAGACCCAGTACTTC. Translation: CASSLGYKETQYF. The variable domain in full, completed from reference TRBV7-6 and TRBJ2-5, reads GAGVSQSPRYKVTKRGQDVALRCDPISGHVSLYWYRQALGQGPEFLTYFNYEAQQDKSGLPNDRFSAERPEGSISTLTIQRTEQRDSAMYRCASSLGYKETQYFGPGTRLLVL.

This clonotype was picked up a small number of times. V usage is TRBV7-2 and J usage is TRBJ2-1, with a weak D call TRBD2 (9 bases). V was pared by 5 bases and J by 6 bases, with 20 bases between. This CDR3 spans 16 amino acids. Germline V lookup: CDR1 SGHTA, CDR2 FQGNSA. In DNA, the CDR3 is TGTGCCAGCAGCCCAGGGGGCGGGAGGGCCGGCAATGAGCAGTTCTTC. This sequence encodes CASSPGGGRAGNEQFF.

At least ten counts were recorded for this clonotype. The rearrangement links TRBV28 to TRBJ2-5, with D tentatively TRBD2 (6 bases). The germline CDR1 and CDR2 sequences are MDHEN and SYDVKM. V was clipped by 6 bases and J by 1 base, with 9 bases between them. The CDR3 covers 13 residues. CDR3 sequence (DNA): TGTGCCAGCAGCGGGAGAGCCCAAGAGACCCAGTACTTC. Its protein is CASSGRAQETQYF.

There are a few counts of this clonotype. The V gene is TRBV6-6, the J gene TRBJ2-7; D perhaps matches TRBD2 (5 bases). Trimming removed 8 bases from V and 3 bases from J, with 8 bases in between. The CDR3 runs 11 residues. Germline values: CDR1 MNHNY, CDR2 SVGAGI (reference sequence). CDR3 coding DNA: TGTGCCAGCGGGAGTGGCTACGAGCAGTACTTC. Translated, it gives CASGSGYEQYF.

There are a few counts of this clonotype. This sequence joins TRBV7-2 and TRBJ2-7; D is perhaps TRBD2 (6 bases). This CDR3 comprises 14 residues. CDR1 and CDR2 (germline): SGHTA, FQGNSA. Trimming shortened V by 1 base and J by 6 bases, and 13 bases separated the two germline ends. The CDR3 nucleotides are TGTGCCAGCAGCTTAGACGGGAGCCCCCTCGAGCAGTACTTC. Encoded protein: CASSLDGSPLEQYF.

CDR3 DNA: TGTGCCAGCGGATTCCCAAAGCTCGACAGGGAGAACGATGGCTACACCTTC. This translates into CASGFPKLDRENDGYTF. J is TRBJ1-2 and V is TRBV28; the match to TRBD1 covers 7 bases. The CDR3 is 17 residues long. The germline V gene has CDR1 MDHEN and CDR2 SYDVKM. Trimming cost V 8 bases and J 6 bases; bases outside gene matches: 21.

This chain links TRBV7-3 with TRBJ2-1; possibly TRBD1 or TRBD2 for D (5 bases each). The germline gives CDR1 SGHTA, CDR2 FQGTGA. V was shortened by 5 bases and J by 5 bases, with 13 bases between the two germline ends. The CDR3 runs to 14 residues. CDR3 loop: CASSKELGDNEQFF. DNA for the CDR3: TGTGCCAGCAGCAAGGAACTAGGGGACAATGAGCAGTTCTTC.

V gene TRBV7-9 combines with J gene TRBJ2-7; a possible D gene is TRBD2 (7 bases). Per germline, CDR1 SEHNR and CDR2 FQNEAQ (reference sequence). The V gene lost 4 bases and the J gene lost 4 bases, with 14 bases spanning the gap. The CDR3 has 14 amino acids. The CDR3 DNA reads as TGTGCCAGCAGCTCCGTGGGGGGGCTATACGAGCAGTACTTC. As protein: CASSSVGGLYEQYF.

The chain combines TRBV28 with TRBJ2-6; no clear D gene. The CDR3 has 20 amino acids. V was pared by 2 bases and J by 0 bases, with 20 bases between. From germline, CDR1 is MDHEN and CDR2 SYDVKM. CDR3 coding DNA: TGTGCCAGCAGTTTACCCCCCCGCGTCAGGATATTCTCTGGGGCCAACGTCCTGACTTTC. It is translated as CASSLPPRVRIFSGANVLTF. The full variable domain, in which reference TRBV28 and TRBJ2-6 provide the parts outside the CDR3, is DVKVTQSSRYLVKRTGEKVFLECVQDMDHENMFWYRQDPGLGLRLIYFSYDVKMKEKGDIPEGYSVSREKKERFSLILESASTNQTSMYLCASSLPPRVRIFSGANVLTFGAGSRLTVL.

A few counts support this clonotype. The CDR3 protein is CASSLLGTDEQFF. CDR3 coding DNA: TGTGCCAGCAGCTTATTAGGAACGGATGAGCAGTTCTTC. The chain recombines TRBV7-9 with TRBJ2-1; no definite D call. The germline CDR1 and CDR2 sequences are SEHNR and FQNEAQ (reference sequence). This CDR3 is 13 amino acids long. Between the trimmed V and J ends, which lost 2 bases and 8 bases, there was a span of 10 bases.

V and J are TRBV4-1 and TRBJ1-6, with a tentative D call TRBD1 (6 bases). Trimming stripped 6 bases from V and 9 bases from J, with 18 bases between. Germline lookup yields CDR1 MGHRA and CDR2 YSYEKL. The CDR3 spans 15 residues. The CDR3 bases are TGCGCCAGCAGGGCGGGGGCGGGGGAGGGTTCACCCCTCCACTTT. Translated: CASRAGAGEGSPLHF.

V gene TRBV12-3 or TRBV12-4 combines with J gene TRBJ2-7; possible D gene TRBD1, 5 bases. V was clipped by 6 bases and J by 8 bases, with 20 bases between them. The CDR3 length is 14 residues. The CDR3 sequence: CASSDSGYARQQYF. As DNA, the CDR3 is TGTGCCAGCAGCGACAGTGGATATGCCCGGCAGCAGTACTTC.

Only a few counts were recorded for this clonotype. This chain uses TRBV28 with TRBJ1-1; no firm D call. The germline gives CDR1 MDHEN, CDR2 SYDVKM. There are 13 residues in the CDR3. V was cut by 7 bases and J by 2 bases, with 11 bases left in between. This CDR3 is CASTLTYNTEAFF. CDR3 in DNA: TGTGCCAGCACCTTGACGTACAACACTGAAGCTTTCTTT.

This sequence joins TRBV28 and TRBJ1-3; 8 bases map to TRBD1. CDR1 MDHEN and CDR2 SYDVKM come from the germline V gene. The junction had 4 bases not matched to a gene; V was cut back by 5 bases and J by 4 bases. The CDR3 covers 14 residues. CDR3 in DNA: TGTGCCAGCAGTCAAACAGGGGGGGGAAACACCATATATTTT. Translated, it gives CASSQTGGGNTIYF. The full variable domain, completed using reference TRBV28 and TRBJ1-3, is DVKVTQSSRYLVKRTGEKVFLECVQDMDHENMFWYRQDPGLGLRLIYFSYDVKMKEKGDIPEGYSVSREKKERFSLILESASTNQTSMYLCASSQTGGGNTIYFGEGSWLTVV.

This clonotype was counted many times. The chain couples TRBV6-6 to TRBJ2-3; D is uncertain. The CDR3 runs to 14 residues. The germline V gene encodes CDR1 MNHNY and CDR2 SVGAGI (reference sequence). V was shortened by 0 bases and J by 2 bases, with 6 bases between the two germline ends. This CDR3 is CASSYSVSTDTQYF. The CDR3 coding sequence is TGTGCCAGCAGTTACTCAGTTTCCACAGATACGCAGTATTTT.